This passage covers 6 T cell receptor beta chains from one sample sequenced in a study of response to subunit inactivated influenza vaccine. One entry per CDR3 protein, called by TCRdb with MiXCR from the RT-PCR reads. This sample has around 580,000 distinct CDR3 sequences, with 12% found just once. This sample comprised PBMCs from blood, obtained on the day of vaccination. Receptors originate from a man in his forties or fifties who received an inactivated influenza vaccine.

This clonotype was seen a handful of times. This chain joins TRBV15 and TRBJ2-1, with unresolved D. V shed 1 base and J shed 7 bases, with 14 bases lying between them. Germline V gene data show CDR1 as LNHNV and CDR2 as YYDKDF (reference sequence). The CDR3 totals 15 residues. Here the CDR3 DNA reads TGTGCCACCAGCAGAGCGGGTCTGAATCTGAATGAGCAGTTCTTC. It translates to CATSRAGLNLNEQFF.

This clonotype was seen a handful of times. V gene TRBV7-9 combines with J gene TRBJ1-2, with TRBD1 matching over 8 bases. CDR3 size: 15 residues. J lost 1 base, V lost 5 bases, and 6 bases had no gene match. The germline V gene encodes CDR1 SEHNR and CDR2 FQNEAQ (reference sequence). In nucleotides, the CDR3 is TGTGCCAGCAGCACAGGACAGGGCGATAACTATGGCTACACCTTC. Its protein is CASSTGQGDNYGYTF.

This clonotype was seen a handful of times. This chain uses TRBV5-1 with TRBJ2-7, with 12 bases that match TRBD1. Germline lookup yields CDR1 SGHRS and CDR2 YFSETQ. The CDR3 runs to 15 residues. The trim removed 4 bases at V and 6 bases at J, leaving 8 bases unmatched. DNA for the CDR3: TGCGCCAGCAGCAAAACCGGGACAGGGGGCGTCGAGCAGTACTTC. Translated: CASSKTGTGGVEQYF.

The gene calls are TRBV24-1 and TRBJ2-7; TRBD2 matches at 7 bases. The CDR3 has 13 residues. The V and J ends lost 3 bases and 6 bases, in that order; junction bases with no gene match: 4. CDR1 and CDR2 from the germline V gene are KGHDR and SFDVKD. For the CDR3, the DNA is TGTGCCACCAGTGATCCCCCGGGGGGCGAGCAGTACTTC. It encodes CATSDPPGGEQYF.

V gene TRBV20-1 combines with J gene TRBJ2-7; D possibly corresponds to TRBD2 (5 bases). V dropped 6 bases and J dropped 7 bases, with 19 bases sitting between them. CDR1 is DFQATT, CDR2 SNEGSKA, per germline (reference sequence). There are 13 residues in the CDR3. CDR3 coding DNA: TGCAGTGCGACCCGCTCGACGGCGGGTGAGCAGTACTTC. Translation: CSATRSTAGEQYF.

The rearrangement uses TRBV10-3 and TRBJ2-3; D might be TRBD1 or TRBD2, each matching 7 bases. Germline V gene lookup returns CDR1 ENHRY and CDR2 SYGVKD. The CDR3 is 14 residues long. Between the trimmed V and J ends, which lost 10 bases and 0 bases, there was a span of 14 bases. The CDR3 DNA sequence: TGTGCCACCCAGGGGGGGTCTAGCACAGATACGCAGTATTTT. This encodes CATQGGSSTDTQYF.